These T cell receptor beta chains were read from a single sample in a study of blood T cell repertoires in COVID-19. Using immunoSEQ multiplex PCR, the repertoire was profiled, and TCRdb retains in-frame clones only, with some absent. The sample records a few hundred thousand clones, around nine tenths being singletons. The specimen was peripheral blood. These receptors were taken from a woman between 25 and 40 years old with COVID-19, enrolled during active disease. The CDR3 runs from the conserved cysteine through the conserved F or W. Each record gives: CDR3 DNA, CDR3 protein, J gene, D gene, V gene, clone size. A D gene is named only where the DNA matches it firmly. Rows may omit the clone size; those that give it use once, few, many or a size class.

CDR3 DNA: TGTGCCACCAGTGCCCCGACAGGGGGCAATCAGCCCCAGCATTTT; CDR3 protein: CATSAPTGGNQPQHF; J gene: TRBJ1-5; D gene: TRBD1; V gene: TRBV24-1; clone size: -
CDR3 DNA: TGTGCCAGTATGCCGGGGGGAGGAACCTACGAGCAGTACTTC; CDR3 protein: CASMPGGGTYEQYF; J gene: TRBJ2-7; D gene: TRBD2; V gene: TRBV19; clone size: -
CDR3 DNA: TGTGCCAGCTCACCGGGACTCAGAACCTCCTATAATTCACCCCTCCACTTT; CDR3 protein: CASSPGLRTSYNSPLHF; J gene: TRBJ1-6; D gene: -; V gene: TRBV18; clone size: -
CDR3 DNA: TGTGCCAGCAGTTACCCCCAAGAGGTAGAGACCCAGTACTTC; CDR3 protein: CASSYPQEVETQYF; J gene: TRBJ2-5; D gene: -; V gene: TRBV6-6; clone size: -
CDR3 DNA: TGTGCCGACGGGGGGGATGCCTACGAGCAGTACTTC; CDR3 protein: CADGGDAYEQYF; J gene: TRBJ2-7; D gene: TRBD2; V gene: TRBV11-2; clone size: -
CDR3 DNA: TGTGCCAGCAGGGAACTAGCGGGGCTCTACGAGCAGTACTTC; CDR3 protein: CASRELAGLYEQYF; J gene: TRBJ2-7; D gene: TRBD2; V gene: TRBV28; clone size: -
CDR3 DNA: TGCGCCAGCGCCCCGGTTGCGAACACCGGGGAGCTGTTTTTT; CDR3 protein: CASAPVANTGELFF; J gene: TRBJ2-2; D gene: -; V gene: TRBV5-1; clone size: -
CDR3 DNA: TGTGCCTTCACCGGGACACAGACCTCTTATAGCAATCAGCCCCAGCATTTT; CDR3 protein: CAFTGTQTSYSNQPQHF; J gene: TRBJ1-5; D gene: -; V gene: TRBV30; clone size: -
CDR3 DNA: TGTGCCAGCAAGTGGGACTTCTCCTACAATGAGCAGTTCTTC; CDR3 protein: CASKWDFSYNEQFF; J gene: TRBJ2-1; D gene: -; V gene: TRBV2; clone size: -
CDR3 DNA: TGCGCCAGCAGCCAAGATGGAGAACGTTATTCCGGGGAGCTGTTTTTT; CDR3 protein: CASSQDGERYSGELFF; J gene: TRBJ2-2; D gene: -; V gene: TRBV4-3; clone size: -
CDR3 DNA: TGTGCCAGCAGCCAGGCTCTAGCGGGAGGAAACACAGATACGCAGTATTTT; CDR3 protein: CASSQALAGGNTDTQYF; J gene: TRBJ2-3; D gene: TRBD2; V gene: TRBV4-2; clone size: once
CDR3 DNA: TGTGCCAGCAGTTTAACTAGCGGGAGGTCGAGTGAGCAGTTCTTC; CDR3 protein: CASSLTSGRSSEQFF; J gene: TRBJ2-1; D gene: TRBD2; V gene: TRBV6-5; clone size: -
CDR3 DNA: TGCGCCAGCAGCCAAGATCGCGGGCCGTTCACTGAAGCTTTCTTT; CDR3 protein: CASSQDRGPFTEAFF; J gene: TRBJ1-1; D gene: -; V gene: TRBV4-3; clone size: -
CDR3 DNA: TGTGCCAGCACCGCAGGAGGGCTGAACACTGAAGCTTTCTTT; CDR3 protein: CASTAGGLNTEAFF; J gene: TRBJ1-1; D gene: -; V gene: TRBV28; clone size: -
CDR3 DNA: TGTGCCAGCAGTGGGACTAGCGGGAACCCAGATACGCAGTATTTT; CDR3 protein: CASSGTSGNPDTQYF; J gene: TRBJ2-3; D gene: TRBD2; V gene: TRBV2; clone size: -
CDR3 DNA: TGTGCCAGCAGCCGGACAGGGAGGTGGAACGAGCAGTACTTC; CDR3 protein: CASSRTGRWNEQYF; J gene: TRBJ2-7; D gene: TRBD1; V gene: TRBV5-5; clone size: -
CDR3 DNA: TGTGCCAGCAGCAATAGCGGGAGGTTGTACGAGCAGTACTTC; CDR3 protein: CASSNSGRLYEQYF; J gene: TRBJ2-7; D gene: TRBD2; V gene: TRBV28; clone size: -
CDR3 DNA: TGTGCCAGCCGTATGGACAGGCCCTACGAGCAGTACTTC; CDR3 protein: CASRMDRPYEQYF; J gene: TRBJ2-7; D gene: TRBD1; V gene: TRBV2; clone size: -
CDR3 DNA: TGTGCCAGCAGCCAAGGGATTAGCGCAGGCTCAGATACGCAGTATTTT; CDR3 protein: CASSQGISAGSDTQYF; J gene: TRBJ2-3; D gene: -; V gene: TRBV3-1/TRBV3-2; clone size: -
CDR3 DNA: TGTGCCAGCAGCTTAGATGGACTAGCGGGATTTGCAGATACGCAGTATTTT; CDR3 protein: CASSLDGLAGFADTQYF; J gene: TRBJ2-3; D gene: TRBD2; V gene: TRBV11-2; clone size: -
CDR3 DNA: TGTGCCAGCAGCCCTCAGGGCAGCGCAGACTATGGCTACACCTTC; CDR3 protein: CASSPQGSADYGYTF; J gene: TRBJ1-2; D gene: -; V gene: TRBV7-2; clone size: -
CDR3 DNA: TGTGCCAGCAGCTTCCGGGACAGGGGGCGCGGAGCTTTCTTT; CDR3 protein: CASSFRDRGRGAFF; J gene: TRBJ1-1; D gene: TRBD1; V gene: TRBV13; clone size: -
CDR3 DNA: TGCGCCAGCAGCCAAGATTTACTGGGGGTAGCGGGAGCCCAAGAGACCCAGTACTTC; CDR3 protein: CASSQDLLGVAGAQETQYF; J gene: TRBJ2-5; D gene: TRBD2; V gene: TRBV4-1; clone size: -
CDR3 DNA: TGTGCCAGCTCCCTATCTAGCGGGAGGGCCGATGAGCAGTTCTTC; CDR3 protein: CASSLSSGRADEQFF; J gene: TRBJ2-1; D gene: TRBD2; V gene: TRBV18; clone size: -
CDR3 DNA: TGCGCCAGCAGGGCTAGCACAGATACGCAGTATTTT; CDR3 protein: CASRASTDTQYF; J gene: TRBJ2-3; D gene: -; V gene: TRBV5-1; clone size: -
CDR3 DNA: TGTGCCAGCAGCCAACGGGATACGCAGTATTTT; CDR3 protein: CASSQRDTQYF; J gene: TRBJ2-3; D gene: -; V gene: TRBV27; clone size: -